Following are 26 T cell receptor beta chains from one sample sequenced in a study of blood T cells in healthy people across ages. A sample-barcoded 5' primer and a J-beta primer mix were used in a second PCR of about 7 to 12 cycles. TCRdb re-called the 5' RACE reads with MiXCR, one entry per CDR3 protein. The sample shows 540,000 or so distinct CDR3 sequences, around half of them seen only once. Input material: blood. The receptors were gathered from a man aged 80 or over in good health.

This clonotype was seen at least ten times. This sequence joins TRBV6-1 and TRBJ2-6; D may be TRBD1 (6 bases). The germline V and J ends were trimmed by 7 bases and 0 bases, with 16 bases remaining between them. CDR3 size: 17 residues. Germline V gene data show CDR1 as MNHNS and CDR2 as SASEGT. For the CDR3, the DNA is TGTGCCAGCACCGACAGGCCTTTCTTCTCTGGGGCCAACGTCCTGACTTTC. Amino acid sequence: CASTDRPFFSGANVLTF.

CDR3 bases: TGTGCCAGCTCGGGTGGCGGGAGAGTCGCTAGCACAGATACGCAGTATTTT. Translated, it gives CASSGGGRVASTDTQYF. The chain joins TRBV9 to TRBJ2-3; TRBD2 agrees at 7 bases. Germline values: CDR1 SGDLS, CDR2 YYNGEE. The CDR3 has 17 residues. V was pared by 7 bases and J by 0 bases, with 14 bases of the junction left unmatched.

The genes are TRBV20-1 and TRBJ2-1; maybe TRBD2 (6 bases). V was shortened by 6 bases and J by 2 bases, with 17 bases between the two germline ends. The CDR3 loop spans 15 amino acids. The V gene's germline CDR1 is DFQATT and CDR2 SNEGSKA (reference sequence). The CDR3 loop is CSADIGGTTYNEQFF. DNA of the CDR3: TGCAGTGCCGATATCGGCGGGACGACCTACAATGAGCAGTTCTTC.

The CDR3 bases are TGTGCCAGCAGCTTAACGGGGCCCGATACTTTCTTT. Protein sequence: CASSLTGPDTFF. J is TRBJ1-1 and V is TRBV7-9; D perhaps matches TRBD1 (5 bases). V gave up 2 bases and J gave up 12 bases, with 13 bases separating them. CDR3 length: 12 residues. Germline values: CDR1 SEHNR, CDR2 FQNEAQ (reference sequence).

This clonotype was observed a few times. The chain employs TRBV7-9 and TRBJ1-6; D gene uncertain. The length of the CDR3 is 17 residues. The germline CDR1 and CDR2 sequences are SEHNR and FQNEAQ (reference sequence). V lost 4 bases to trimming and J lost 0 bases, with 13 bases between them. CDR3: CASSSRTGSSYNSPLHF. Written as DNA, the CDR3 is TGTGCCAGCAGCTCCCGGACGGGGAGCTCCTATAATTCACCCCTCCACTTT.

The genes are TRBV7-9 and TRBJ2-1, with TRBD2 identical over 10 bases. Germline values: CDR1 SEHNR, CDR2 FQNEAQ (reference sequence). CDR3 size: 16 residues. The junction had 17 bases not matched to a gene; V was cut back by 4 bases and J by 14 bases. This chain's CDR3 is CASSSFRIAGGGGEFF. CDR3 sequence (DNA): TGTGCCAGCAGCTCTTTTCGCATAGCGGGAGGCGGGGGTGAGTTCTTC. The full variable domain, completed using reference TRBV7-9 and TRBJ2-1, is DTGVSQNPRHKITKRGQNVTFRCDPISEHNRLYWYRQTLGQGPEFLTYFQNEAQLEKSRLLSDRFSAERPKGSFSTLEIQRTEQGDSAMYLCASSSFRIAGGGGEFFGPGTRLTVL.

In its sample, this clonotype was seen a few times. The J gene is TRBJ2-3, the V gene TRBV9, with TRBD2 identical over 8 bases. The V segment lost 0 bases and the J segment 2 bases; nucleotides outside the gene matches: 5. In germline, CDR1 is SGDLS, CDR2 YYNGEE. The CDR3 covers 16 residues. Here the CDR3 DNA reads TGTGCCAGCAGCGTAGTCAGCGGGGGAGTCACAGATACGCAGTATTTT. This translates into CASSVVSGGVTDTQYF.

As regards this clonotype: A read error may account for a junction end that differs from germline. The rearrangement links TRBV6-6 to TRBJ2-5; tentatively, D is TRBD2 (5 bases). This CDR3 comprises 11 residues. CDR1 and CDR2 from the germline V gene are MNHNY and SVGAGI (reference sequence). Written as DNA, the CDR3 is TGCGCCAGCGGTGGGGAAGAGACCCAGTACTTC. Its translation is CASGGEETQYF.

The genes are TRBV12-3 or TRBV12-4 and TRBJ2-7; D unresolved. CDR3 length equals 13 residues. V was pared by 4 bases and J by 4 bases, with 11 bases between. The CDR3 nucleotides read TGTGCCAGCAGTTCCCATCGAGAGTACGAGCAGTACTTC. It translates to CASSSHREYEQYF.

This clonotype was picked up many times. The chain carries TRBV6-6 and TRBJ2-5, with no clear D. The last part of the DNA fits TRBJ2-7 better; the J call may be wrong. Germline lookup yields CDR1 MNHNY and CDR2 SVGAGI (reference sequence). There are 11 residues in the CDR3. The DNA for the CDR3 is TGTGCCAGCAGTTACAGGGACGAGCAGTACTTC. Protein: CASSYRDEQYF.

The chain has TRBV15 and TRBJ2-7; D remains unclear. Germline assignment: CDR1 LNHNV and CDR2 YYDKDF (reference sequence). CDR3 size: 14 residues. V lost 3 bases and J 3 bases, leaving 12 bases between the germline ends. The CDR3 bases are TGTGCCACCAGCAGCCGTCCAGGATACTACGAGCAGTACTTC. Its protein is CATSSRPGYYEQYF.

This rearrangement joins TRBV2 to TRBJ2-3; D unclear. Between the trimmed V and J ends, which lost 5 bases and 3 bases, there was a span of 12 bases. CDR3 length: 14 residues. In germline, CDR1 is SNHLY, CDR2 FYNNEI. Written as DNA, the CDR3 is TGTGCCAGCAGTCAACTTCCTAGGACAGATACGCAGTATTTT. Its translation: CASSQLPRTDTQYF.

This clonotype was picked up a small number of times. The chain carries TRBV5-1 and TRBJ2-3; D is undetermined. The CDR3 extends over 14 amino acids. The germline gives CDR1 SGHRS, CDR2 YFSETQ. V was trimmed by 4 bases and J by 1 base, leaving 10 bases between them. The CDR3 DNA reads as TGCGCCAGCAGCGTGGCTGGCCGCACAGATACGCAGTATTTT. This translates into CASSVAGRTDTQYF.

This chain connects TRBV3-1 to TRBJ2-3; D gene uncertain. The CDR3 covers 14 residues. V was clipped by 3 bases and J by 4 bases, with 11 bases between them. The germline V gene encodes CDR1 LGHDT and CDR2 YNNKEL (reference sequence). The CDR3 protein is CASSQNSGSDTQYF. The DNA for the CDR3 is TGTGCCAGCAGCCAGAACTCGGGTTCAGATACGCAGTATTTT.

The chain joins TRBV7-2 to TRBJ2-4, with TRBD2 matching 11 bases. The germline V gene encodes CDR1 SGHTA and CDR2 FQGNSA. This CDR3 is 16 amino acids long. Unmatched junction bases numbered 7, after V lost 5 bases and J lost 4 bases. The chain's CDR3 is CASSITSGGAKNIQYF. The CDR3 DNA reads as TGTGCCAGCAGCATAACTAGCGGGGGTGCGAAAAACATTCAGTACTTC.

This rearrangement joins TRBV4-2 to TRBJ2-5; D remains ambiguous. The J call is doubtful: the DNA matches TRBJ2-7 better. Germline CDR1 LGHNA, CDR2 YNFKEQ. The CDR3 has 15 amino acids. The CDR3 DNA reads as TGTGCCAGCAGCCAAGACGCTACCTCCCTACGCGAGCAGTACTTC. It yields the protein CASSQDATSLREQYF.

V gene TRBV20-1 combines with J gene TRBJ1-5; D is undetermined. Germline V gives CDR1 DFQATT, CDR2 SNEGSKA (reference sequence). The germline V and J ends were trimmed by 6 bases and 6 bases, with 18 bases remaining between them. This CDR3 has 14 amino acids. CDR3 loop: CSATNNGEGQPQHF. The CDR3 DNA sequence: TGCAGTGCAACCAACAACGGGGAGGGTCAGCCCCAGCATTTT.

This clonotype was seen a handful of times. The J gene is TRBJ2-5, the V gene TRBV7-2; 8 bases are shared with TRBD2. The CDR3 has 15 amino acids. Germline V CDR1 and CDR2: SGHTA, FQGNSA. J gave up 5 bases and V 4 bases, and 9 bases lay outside the gene matches. The CDR3 reads CASSSPTGTRETQYF. The CDR3 DNA reads as TGTGCCAGCAGCTCTCCCACCGGGACTAGGGAGACCCAGTACTTC.

The chain carries TRBV7-8 and TRBJ2-7, with 9 positions matching TRBD1. Trimming cost V 2 bases and J 7 bases; bases outside gene matches: 12. The CDR3 consists of 16 residues. In germline, CDR1 is SGHVS, CDR2 FQNEAQ. CDR3 protein: CASSLMRPGQGNEQYF. For the CDR3, the DNA is TGTGCCAGCAGCTTAATGCGGCCGGGACAGGGCAATGAGCAGTACTTC.

The CDR3 sequence is CASSQELGVGRNEQFF. The CDR3 nucleotides are TGCGCCAGCAGCCAAGAGTTGGGGGTGGGCCGGAATGAGCAGTTCTTC. This sequence joins TRBV4-3 and TRBJ2-1; D tentatively fits TRBD1 or TRBD2 (5 bases each). The germline CDR1 and CDR2 sequences are LGHNA and YSLEER. Trimming cost V 0 bases and J 7 bases, with 16 bases left between them. The CDR3 spans 16 residues.

V usage is TRBV12-3 or TRBV12-4 and J usage is TRBJ2-4; 7 nucleotides align to TRBD2. The V and J ends lost 2 bases and 0 bases, in that order; junction bases with no gene match: 4. This CDR3 has 16 amino acids. The DNA of the CDR3 is TGTGCCAGCAGTTTAAGGGACTACCTAGCCAAAAACATTCAGTACTTC. It specifies CASSLRDYLAKNIQYF.

The chain employs TRBV7-2 and TRBJ2-5, with D tentatively TRBD1 (5 bases). V dropped 11 bases and J dropped 2 bases, with 12 bases sitting between them. CDR3 length: 12 amino acids. Germline V gene sequence: CDR1 SGHTA, CDR2 FQGNSA. The CDR3: CASRQPQETQYF. Here the CDR3 DNA reads TGTGCCTCTAGACAGCCACAAGAGACCCAGTACTTC.

The chain combines TRBV12-5 with TRBJ2-3; perhaps D is TRBD1 or TRBD2 (6 bases each). V lost 5 bases and J lost 0, with 12 bases in between. This CDR3 has 15 amino acids. Per germline, CDR1 LGHNT and CDR2 FRNRAP. The CDR3 is CASGAGTTSTDTQYF. The CDR3, as DNA: TGTGCTAGTGGTGCGGGGACAACTAGCACAGATACGCAGTATTTT.

V and J are TRBV20-1 and TRBJ2-4; unclear D gene. The DNA matches TRBJ2-7 better at its end, which makes the J call doubtful. The CDR3 spans 17 residues. Germline V gene sequence: CDR1 DFQATT, CDR2 SNEGSKA (reference sequence). CDR3 loop: CSATKGSSLLVRYEQYF. The CDR3 DNA sequence: TGCAGTGCTACCAAAGGTTCGAGTCTCCTAGTCCGTTACGAGCAGTACTTC.

The V gene is TRBV9, the J gene TRBJ1-5; 7 bases fit TRBD1. Germline CDR1 SGDLS, CDR2 YYNGEE. V trimming: 4 bases; J trimming: 7 bases; junction bases outside the gene matches: 11. The CDR3 consists of 15 residues. The CDR3 loop reads CASSPGQQLGQPQHF. The CDR3 DNA reads as TGTGCCAGCAGCCCGGGACAGCAGCTCGGACAGCCCCAGCATTTT. The entire variable domain, with the rest obtained from reference TRBV9 and TRBJ1-5, is as follows: DSGVTQTPKHLITATGQRVTLRCSPRSGDLSVYWYQQSLDQGLQFLIQYYNGEERAKGNILERFSAQQFPDLHSELNLSSLELGDSALYFCASSPGQQLGQPQHFGDGTRLSIL.

The V gene is TRBV24-1, the J gene TRBJ1-2, with no clear D. Between the trimmed V and J ends, which lost 3 bases and 8 bases, there was a span of 15 bases. The germline CDR1 and CDR2 sequences are KGHDR and SFDVKD. The CDR3 consists of 14 residues. The CDR3, as DNA: TGTGCCACCAGTGATACTCGGAGGGTTCGCGGCTACACCTTC. Protein: CATSDTRRVRGYTF.